A single sample gave rise to the 7 T cell receptor beta chains below, sequenced in a study of memory CD4+ T cells and cytomegalovirus serostatus. The sort gate was single viable CD3+CD4+CD8-CD45RO+ cells for memory CD4+ T cells. Sequencing used immunoSEQ multiplex PCR; TCRdb keeps in-frame clones, though not all of them. The data contain some 52,000 clones, around four fifths of them singletons. Specimen: memory CD4+ T cells from blood. The receptor source for this set is an adult in good health and CMV-seronegative.

CDR3 sequence (DNA): TGTGCCAGCAGCGTAGGGGGGCTGGCGGGAAAACTGTTTTTT. Amino acids: CASSVGGLAGKLFF. The V call is TRBV9, the J call TRBJ1-4; D perhaps matches TRBD1 (6 bases). This CDR3 is 14 amino acids long. V was cut by 0 bases and J by 10 bases, with 13 bases left in between. Germline V CDR1 and CDR2: SGDLS, YYNGEE. Together with reference TRBV9 and TRBJ1-4, the CDR3 gives the full variable domain: DSGVTQTPKHLITATGQRVTLRCSPRSGDLSVYWYQQSLDQGLQFLIQYYNGEERAKGNILERFSAQQFPDLHSELNLSSLELGDSALYFCASSVGGLAGKLFFGSGTQLSVL.

This clone occurred a few times. The CDR3 protein is CASGSRTEAFF. The DNA of the CDR3 is TGTGCCAGCGGATCCAGGACTGAAGCTTTCTTT. This chain uses TRBV11-2 with TRBJ1-1; D is undetermined. Germline V gene data show CDR1 as SGHAT and CDR2 as FQNNGV. The CDR3 contains 11 residues. V dropped 8 bases and J dropped 5 bases, with 9 bases sitting between them.

This clone was seen more than once but under ten times. This rearrangement joins TRBV6-1 to TRBJ1-2; 10 positions agree with TRBD1. With 1 base clipped from V and 8 bases from J, the junction kept 10 bases outside the gene matches. Germline-derived CDR1 and CDR2 are MNHNS and SASEGT. The CDR3 sequence is 16 residues long. CDR3 sequence: CASSEDIDRGLRGYTF. Written as DNA, the CDR3 is TGTGCCAGCAGTGAAGATATAGACAGGGGGCTGCGGGGCTACACCTTC.

The genes are TRBV9 and TRBJ2-7, with D uncertain. Per the germline V gene, CDR1 is SGDLS and CDR2 is YYNGEE. V lost 0 bases, J lost 6 bases, and 13 bases lay in between. The CDR3 totals 14 residues. CDR3 coding DNA: TGTGCCAGCAGCGTAGGCGGTCCTTCTGCCGAGCAGTACTTC. Translation gives CASSVGGPSAEQYF.

The gene calls are TRBV7-3 and TRBJ1-2; 11 positions match TRBD1. The CDR3 has 18 amino acids. Trimming cost V 0 bases and J 3 bases; bases outside gene matches: 9. Germline lookup yields CDR1 SGHTA and CDR2 FQGTGA. The CDR3, as DNA: TGTGCCAGCAGCTTAACCAAAAAGGGACAGGGGGTCGACTATGGCTACACCTTC. Amino acids: CASSLTKKGQGVDYGYTF.

CDR3 in DNA: TGCGCCAGCAGCCAAACCCCATCCTTGGGGGTCAATCAGCCCCAGCATTTT. Its protein is CASSQTPSLGVNQPQHF. The chain links TRBV4-1 to TRBJ1-5; possibly TRBD1 for D (5 bases). V lost 2 bases, J lost 3 bases, and 17 bases lay in between. Germline CDR1 is MGHRA and CDR2 is YSYEKL. The CDR3 extends over 17 amino acids.

V is TRBV18 and J is TRBJ1-2; a weak D match, TRBD1 (5 bases). Trimming pared 0 bases from V and 4 bases from J, leaving 12 bases between. The CDR3 contains 15 residues. Germline values: CDR1 KGHSH, CDR2 LQKENI. CDR3 in amino acids: CASSPPRTTLYGYTF. CDR3 bases: TGTGCCAGCTCACCACCGAGGACAACCCTCTATGGCTACACCTTC.